These T cell receptor beta chains were read from a single sample in a study of OX40 agonist ivuxolimab in advanced cancers. Clones were sequenced by immunoSEQ multiplex PCR, and TCRdb holds only the in-frame ones, with some missing. Among more than 10,000 clones, 75% to 90% were seen once, and the ten largest hold 44%. Sequencing was performed on CD4+ or CD8+ T cells sorted from blood, taken in a trial of the OX40 agonist ivuxolimab. The receptors derive from an adult with an advanced solid tumor such as melanoma, head and neck, liver or kidney cancer. Each CDR3 is given with its conserved first and last residue. Fields, in order: D gene, J gene, V gene, clone size, CDR3 DNA, CDR3 protein. D genes are given only for firm matches. Clone sizes are given selectively: once, few, many, or a class where the clone is expanded.

d_call: -; j_call: TRBJ2-7; v_call: TRBV10-3; clone_size: -; cdr3_nt: TGTGCCATCAGTGGCGGGGTCCTCTCCCCCGAGCAGTACTTC; cdr3_aa: CAISGGVLSPEQYF
d_call: TRBD1; j_call: TRBJ1-4; v_call: TRBV5-4; clone_size: few; cdr3_nt: TGTGCCAGCAGCGCGGGACAGGGTTTGGCTAATGAAAAACTGTTTTTT; cdr3_aa: CASSAGQGLANEKLFF
d_call: -; j_call: TRBJ1-2; v_call: TRBV9; clone_size: -; cdr3_nt: TGTGCCAGCAGCGTAGCTACAGGTCCTAACTATGGCTACACCTTC; cdr3_aa: CASSVATGPNYGYTF
d_call: -; j_call: TRBJ2-7; v_call: TRBV4-3; clone_size: medium-sized; cdr3_nt: TGCGCCAGCAGCCAAGATTTTTCAGGGTACGAGCAGTACTTC; cdr3_aa: CASSQDFSGYEQYF
d_call: -; j_call: TRBJ2-2; v_call: TRBV13; clone_size: -; cdr3_nt: TGTGCCAGCAGCTTAGGCCGGGCCGGGGAGCTGTTTTTT; cdr3_aa: CASSLGRAGELFF
d_call: -; j_call: TRBJ2-3; v_call: TRBV28; clone_size: -; cdr3_nt: TGTGCCAGCAGTTTTTCGGCTACCTCAACGGATACGCAGTATTTT; cdr3_aa: CASSFSATSTDTQYF
d_call: -; j_call: TRBJ2-7; v_call: TRBV28; clone_size: once; cdr3_nt: TGTGCCAGCAGTTCCGGATACGAGCAGTACTTC; cdr3_aa: CASSSGYEQYF
d_call: -; j_call: TRBJ2-1; v_call: TRBV14; clone_size: once; cdr3_nt: TGTGCCAGCAGCCCCTTACGGTACAATGAGCAGTTCTTC; cdr3_aa: CASSPLRYNEQFF
d_call: -; j_call: TRBJ2-1; v_call: TRBV27; clone_size: -; cdr3_nt: TGTGCCAGCAGCCAATCGGGACTTAATGAGCAGTTCTTC; cdr3_aa: CASSQSGLNEQFF
d_call: -; j_call: TRBJ2-2; v_call: TRBV11-3; clone_size: -; cdr3_nt: TGTGCCAGCAGCTCAAAGGGTGCAGGGCGAAACACCGGGGAGCTGTTTTTT; cdr3_aa: CASSSKGAGRNTGELFF
d_call: -; j_call: TRBJ2-5; v_call: TRBV28; clone_size: -; cdr3_nt: TGTGCCAGCGGGAGGACGGGAAACGAAGAGACCCAGTACTTC; cdr3_aa: CASGRTGNEETQYF
d_call: TRBD1; j_call: TRBJ2-5; v_call: TRBV7-6; clone_size: -; cdr3_nt: TGTGCCAGCAGCTCAATCGGGGACAGCCAAGAGACCCAGTACTTC; cdr3_aa: CASSSIGDSQETQYF
d_call: -; j_call: TRBJ1-5; v_call: TRBV6-1; clone_size: -; cdr3_nt: TGTGCCAGCACCTTGAGGCCAGTCGACAATCAGCCCCAGCATTTT; cdr3_aa: CASTLRPVDNQPQHF
d_call: TRBD2; j_call: TRBJ2-7; v_call: TRBV18; clone_size: -; cdr3_nt: TGTGCCAGCTCACCACCGAGCGGGAGGGCCTACGAGCAGTACTTC; cdr3_aa: CASSPPSGRAYEQYF